Described below is a single T cell receptor beta chain sequence and its context. The record originates from a study of blood T cell repertoires in COVID-19. The wider study: Nucleic acid was either cDNA or gDNA, and it came from T cells, B-cell-depleted T cells, or PBMCs.

Between the trimmed V and J ends, which lost 3 bases and 9 bases, there was a span of 15 bases. This CDR3 spans 14 amino acids. Germline V CDR1 and CDR2: KGHSH, LQKENI. Per the original methods: Nucleated cell counts were estimated from reference gene primer amplification. The table came from immunoSEQ multiplex PCR; TCRdb's copy has only in-frame clones and leaves some out. D and trimming come from the DNA, and the V and J calls and clone size come from that table. The sample yields over 150,000 clones, approximately 84% seen once. Source material: peripheral blood. The receptor was derived from a man between 65 and 79 years old with active or convalescent COVID-19. The V gene is TRBV18, the J gene TRBJ2-1; the D gene is possibly TRBD2 (5 bases). The CDR3 spells CASSPASSTGEQFF. The CDR3 bases are TGTGCCAGCTCACCGGCTAGCTCGACGGGTGAGCAGTTCTTC.